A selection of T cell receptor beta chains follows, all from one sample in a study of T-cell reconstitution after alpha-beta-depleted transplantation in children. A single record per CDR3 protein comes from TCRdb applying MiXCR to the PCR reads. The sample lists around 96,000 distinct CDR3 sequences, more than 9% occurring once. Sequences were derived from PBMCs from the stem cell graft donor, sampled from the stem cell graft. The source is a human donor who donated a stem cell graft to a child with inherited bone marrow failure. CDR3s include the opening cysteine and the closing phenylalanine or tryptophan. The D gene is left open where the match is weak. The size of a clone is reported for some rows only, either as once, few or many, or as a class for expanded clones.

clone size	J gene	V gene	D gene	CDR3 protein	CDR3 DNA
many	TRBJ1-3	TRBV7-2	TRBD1	CASSFPGGRPGNTIYF	TGTGCCAGCAGCTTTCCAGGGGGGCGCCCTGGAAACACCATATATTTT
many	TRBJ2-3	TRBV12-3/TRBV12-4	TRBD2	CASTPLAGQDTQYF	TGTGCCAGCACTCCACTAGCGGGCCAAGATACGCAGTATTTT
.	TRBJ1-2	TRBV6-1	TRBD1	CATWTGLDGYTF	TGTGCCACGTGGACAGGTCTCGATGGCTACACCTTC
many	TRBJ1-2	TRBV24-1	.	CATSDLNPGFRYGYTF	TGTGCCACCAGTGATTTGAATCCGGGATTTCGCTATGGCTACACCTTC
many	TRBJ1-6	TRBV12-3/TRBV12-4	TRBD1	CASSPGTGVSPLHF	TGTGCCAGCAGTCCCGGGACAGGGGTGTCACCCCTCCACTTT
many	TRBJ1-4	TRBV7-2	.	CASSLAGRTNEKLFF	TGTGCCAGCAGCTTAGCGGGGCGGACTAATGAAAAACTGTTTTTT
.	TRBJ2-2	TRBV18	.	CASSPPRGNTGELFF	TGTGCCAGCTCACCGCCACGGGGAAACACCGGGGAGCTGTTTTTT
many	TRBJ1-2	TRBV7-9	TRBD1	CASSPGTGNGYTF	TGTGCCAGCAGCCCCGGGACAGGGAATGGCTACACCTTC
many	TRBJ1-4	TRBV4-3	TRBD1	CASSQERTGYEKLFF	TGCGCCAGCAGCCAAGAAAGGACAGGGTATGAAAAACTGTTTTTT
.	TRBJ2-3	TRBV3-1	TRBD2	CASSHPAGTGDTQYF	TGTGCCAGCAGCCACCCAGCGGGAACGGGGGATACGCAGTATTTT
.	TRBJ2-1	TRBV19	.	CASMRGSSYNEQFF	TGTGCCAGTATGAGAGGGAGCTCCTACAATGAGCAGTTCTTC
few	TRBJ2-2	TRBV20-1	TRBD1	CSVPGQGAGELFF	TGCAGTGTCCCGGGACAGGGGGCCGGGGAGCTGTTTTTT
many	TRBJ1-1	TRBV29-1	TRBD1	CSALKGANTEAFF	TGCAGCGCCCTAAAGGGGGCCAACACTGAAGCTTTCTTT
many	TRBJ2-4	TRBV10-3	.	CAISESSADGQGKNIQYF	TGTGCCATCAGTGAGTCGTCGGCCGATGGGCAAGGCAAAAACATTCAGTACTTC
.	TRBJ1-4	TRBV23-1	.	CASKEGDDEKLFF	TGCGCCAGCAAAGAGGGGGATGATGAAAAACTGTTTTTT
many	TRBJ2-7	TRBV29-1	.	CSVEADNYEQYF	TGCAGCGTTGAGGCGGATAACTACGAGCAGTACTTC
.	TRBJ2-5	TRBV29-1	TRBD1	CSVETGAVETQYF	TGCAGCGTTGAAACAGGGGCTGTAGAGACCCAGTACTTC
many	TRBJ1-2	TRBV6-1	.	CASSTWGYTF	TGTGCCAGTTCCACCTGGGGCTACACCTTC
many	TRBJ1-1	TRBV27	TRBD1	CASSDTGGTEAFF	TGTGCCAGCAGTGACACAGGGGGCACTGAAGCTTTCTTT
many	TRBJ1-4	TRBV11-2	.	CASSLGRVENEKLFF	TGTGCCAGCAGCTTAGGGAGGGTGGAAAATGAAAAACTGTTTTTT
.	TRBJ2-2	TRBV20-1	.	CSARVGGIDTGELFF	TGCAGTGCTAGGGTTGGGGGTATAGACACCGGGGAGCTGTTTTTT
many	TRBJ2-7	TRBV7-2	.	CASSLLGYEQYF	TGTGCCAGCAGCTTATTGGGCTACGAGCAGTACTTC
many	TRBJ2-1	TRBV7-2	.	CASSFNNNEQFF	TGTGCCAGCAGCTTTAACAACAATGAGCAGTTCTTC
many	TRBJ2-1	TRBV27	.	CASSYEGNEQFF	TGTGCCAGCAGTTACGAAGGGAATGAGCAGTTCTTC
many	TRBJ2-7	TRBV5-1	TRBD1	CASRRGQGGEQYF	TGCGCCAGCAGGCGAGGACAGGGGGGCGAGCAGTACTTC
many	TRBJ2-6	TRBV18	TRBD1	CASSTGTGSSGANVLTF	TGTGCCAGCTCAACCGGGACAGGGAGCTCTGGGGCCAACGTCCTGACTTTC
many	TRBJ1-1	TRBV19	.	CASSIDGGTEAFF	TGTGCCAGTAGTATAGACGGGGGCACTGAAGCTTTCTTT
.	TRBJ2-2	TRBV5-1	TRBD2	CASSFSSGGNAGELFF	TGCGCCAGCAGCTTCTCCAGCGGGGGAAACGCCGGGGAGCTGTTTTTT
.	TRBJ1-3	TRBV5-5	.	CASGGSSGNTIYF	TGTGCCAGCGGGGGAAGTTCGGGAAACACCATATATTTT
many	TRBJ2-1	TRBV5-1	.	CASSSGGGGSKNEQFF	TGCGCCAGCAGTTCAGGGGGCGGGGGATCGAAAAATGAGCAGTTCTTC
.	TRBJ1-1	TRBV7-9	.	CAIQGSRGDTEAFF	TGTGCCATTCAAGGGTCCCGGGGGGACACTGAAGCTTTCTTT
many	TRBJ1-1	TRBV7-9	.	CASRAGNTEAFF	TGTGCCAGCAGGGCAGGGAACACTGAAGCTTTCTTT
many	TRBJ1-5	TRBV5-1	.	CASSLTGGMDQPQHF	TGCGCCAGCAGCTTGACCGGGGGCATGGATCAGCCCCAGCATTTT
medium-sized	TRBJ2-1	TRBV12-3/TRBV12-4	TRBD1	CAITLHRGNTYNEQFF	TGTGCCATCACACTGCACAGGGGTAACACCTACAATGAGCAGTTCTTC
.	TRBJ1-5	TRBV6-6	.	CASSQGLRYQPQHF	TGTGCCAGCAGCCAGGGTTTGAGATATCAGCCCCAGCATTTT
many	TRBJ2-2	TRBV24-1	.	CATSDTGQAGELFF	TGTGCCACCAGTGATACAGGGCAGGCCGGGGAGCTGTTTTTT
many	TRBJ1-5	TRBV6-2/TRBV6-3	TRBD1	CASSSDRVQPQHF	TGTGCCAGCAGTTCAGACAGGGTTCAGCCCCAGCATTTT
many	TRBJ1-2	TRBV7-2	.	CASSLAITAANYGYTF	TGTGCCAGCAGCTTAGCGATTACAGCCGCTAACTATGGCTACACCTTC
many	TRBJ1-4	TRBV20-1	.	CSASEGGDEKLFF	TGCAGTGCTAGTGAGGGAGGGGACGAAAAACTGTTTTTT
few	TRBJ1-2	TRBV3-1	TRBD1	CATSHPEPGTGRNGYTF	TGTGCCACCTCCCACCCCGAACCCGGGACAGGGAGAAATGGCTACACCTTC
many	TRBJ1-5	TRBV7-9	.	CASSLGPGEDSNQPQHF	TGTGCCAGCAGCTTAGGACCAGGGGAGGATAGCAATCAGCCCCAGCATTTT
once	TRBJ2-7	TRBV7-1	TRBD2	CASSSSGNHAYEQYF	TGTGCCAGCAGCTCTAGCGGGAACCACGCCTACGAGCAGTACTTC
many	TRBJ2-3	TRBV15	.	CATSTGGTGTDTQYF	TGTGCCACCAGCACGGGGGGGACAGGCACAGATACGCAGTATTTT
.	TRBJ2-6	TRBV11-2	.	CASSPRRAISQGANVLTF	TGTGCCAGCAGCCCCCGCAGGGCCATATCCCAAGGGGCCAACGTCCTGACTTTC
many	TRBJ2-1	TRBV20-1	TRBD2	CSARLAGTSYNEQFF	TGCAGTGCTAGACTAGCGGGGACAAGCTACAATGAGCAGTTCTTC
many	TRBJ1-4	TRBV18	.	CASSPYQTGATNEKLFF	TGTGCCAGCTCACCATACCAGACAGGAGCAACTAATGAAAAACTGTTTTTT
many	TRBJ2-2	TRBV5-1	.	CASSITGTGELFF	TGCGCCAGCAGCATAACAGGGACCGGGGAGCTGTTTTTT
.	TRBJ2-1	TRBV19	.	CATLPAGRDPFNEQFF	TGTGCCACCCTCCCCGCGGGGCGGGACCCTTTTAATGAGCAGTTCTTC
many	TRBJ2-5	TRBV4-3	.	CASSRYRGRETQYF	TGCGCCAGCAGCCGCTACCGAGGGCGGGAGACCCAGTACTTC
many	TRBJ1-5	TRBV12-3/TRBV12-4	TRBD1	CASSFSGQGYSQPHHF	TGTGCCAGCAGTTTCTCGGGACAGGGGTATAGTCAGCCCCATCATTTT
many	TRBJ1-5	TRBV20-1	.	CSARERDLKVSNQPQHF	TGCAGTGCTAGAGAGAGGGACCTTAAGGTTAGCAATCAGCCCCAGCATTTT
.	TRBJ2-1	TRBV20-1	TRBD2	CSAHRAGARNEQFF	TGCAGTGCCCACCGGGCGGGAGCCAGGAATGAGCAGTTCTTC
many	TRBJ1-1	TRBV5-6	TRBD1	CASSITGARAFF	TGTGCCAGCAGCATCACAGGGGCCAGAGCTTTCTTT